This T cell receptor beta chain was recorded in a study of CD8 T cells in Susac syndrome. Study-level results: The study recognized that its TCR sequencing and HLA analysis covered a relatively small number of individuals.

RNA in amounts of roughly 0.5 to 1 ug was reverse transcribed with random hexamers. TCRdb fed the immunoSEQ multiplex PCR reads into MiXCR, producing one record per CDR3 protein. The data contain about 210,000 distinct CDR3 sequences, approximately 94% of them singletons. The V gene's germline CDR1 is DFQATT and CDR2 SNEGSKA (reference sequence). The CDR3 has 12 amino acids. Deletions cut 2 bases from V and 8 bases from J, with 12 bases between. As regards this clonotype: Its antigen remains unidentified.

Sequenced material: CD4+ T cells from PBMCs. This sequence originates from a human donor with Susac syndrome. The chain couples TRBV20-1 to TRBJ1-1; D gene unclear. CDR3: CSARLRRVEAFF. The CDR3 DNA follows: TGCAGTGCTAGACTCCGGAGGGTGGAAGCTTTCTTT.